This TCR beta chain was identified during a study of T cell responses to AZD1222 COVID-19 vaccine. The CDR3 totals 13 residues. Germline V gives CDR1 SEHNR, CDR2 FQNEAQ (reference sequence). Trimming cost V 2 bases and J 6 bases, with 10 bases left between them. Assay used: immunoSEQ multiplex PCR; TCRdb lists only in-frame clones, some missing. Of over 90,000 clones listed, 90% to 95% are singletons. This clone has just one count. The specimen was peripheral blood, collected on day 0 of AZD1222 vaccination. This sequence originates from an adult in good health. The chain recombines TRBV7-9 with TRBJ1-2; D is perhaps TRBD1 (5 bases). The CDR3 bases are TGTGCCAGCAGCTTATTACCGACAGATGGCTACACCTTC. Protein sequence: CASSLLPTDGYTF.